Reported below is one T cell receptor (beta chain). Its cognate antigen is unknown. The data stem from a study of CD4 T cells in relation to SARS-CoV-2 and coronaviruses. Points from the study as a whole: Pre-pandemic and post-infection samples never came from the same donor. The assay detects memory recall responses, not culture-primed primary responses. In approximately 71% of donors, memory CD4+ clonotypes crossrecognized SARS-CoV-2 and at least one common cold coronavirus spike.

Germline V gene lookup returns CDR1 LNHNV and CDR2 YYDKDF (reference sequence). The CDR3 has 14 residues. V dropped 0 bases and J dropped 1 base, with 6 bases sitting between them. This table comes from immunoSEQ multiplex PCR, and its TCRdb copy is limited to in-frame clones, with some not included. Of under 50,000 clones in the sample, around 87% were seen once. The receptor was derived from an adult with COVID-19. This sequence joins TRBV15 and TRBJ1-2, with a possible D match to TRBD1 (5 bases). The sequencing input was memory CD4+ T cells from PBMCs. CDR3 DNA sequence: TGTGCCACCAGCAGAGACAGGGATAACTATGGCTACACCTTC. Protein sequence: CATSRDRDNYGYTF.